This T cell receptor beta chain was captured in a study of shared clonotypes between healthy human individuals. This clone has ten or more counts. The CDR3 covers 16 residues. V was trimmed by 4 bases and J by 7 bases, leaving 20 bases between them. The germline V gene has CDR1 MGHDK and CDR2 SYGVNS. Measured with immunoSEQ multiplex PCR; TCRdb has only the in-frame clones, and not every one. This sample has about 710,000 clones, with around 73% found just once. This receptor was identified in a woman aged 25 to 45 in good health. The V call is TRBV25-1, the J call TRBJ2-1; D might be TRBD2 (6 bases). The sequenced sample was memory CD4+ T cells sorted from blood. As to subset: CD45RA-negative fraction. DNA for the CDR3: TGTGCCAGCAGTGTGGCCAAGGCCGGGACTCGGAATGAGCAGTTCTTC. Translation gives CASSVAKAGTRNEQFF.